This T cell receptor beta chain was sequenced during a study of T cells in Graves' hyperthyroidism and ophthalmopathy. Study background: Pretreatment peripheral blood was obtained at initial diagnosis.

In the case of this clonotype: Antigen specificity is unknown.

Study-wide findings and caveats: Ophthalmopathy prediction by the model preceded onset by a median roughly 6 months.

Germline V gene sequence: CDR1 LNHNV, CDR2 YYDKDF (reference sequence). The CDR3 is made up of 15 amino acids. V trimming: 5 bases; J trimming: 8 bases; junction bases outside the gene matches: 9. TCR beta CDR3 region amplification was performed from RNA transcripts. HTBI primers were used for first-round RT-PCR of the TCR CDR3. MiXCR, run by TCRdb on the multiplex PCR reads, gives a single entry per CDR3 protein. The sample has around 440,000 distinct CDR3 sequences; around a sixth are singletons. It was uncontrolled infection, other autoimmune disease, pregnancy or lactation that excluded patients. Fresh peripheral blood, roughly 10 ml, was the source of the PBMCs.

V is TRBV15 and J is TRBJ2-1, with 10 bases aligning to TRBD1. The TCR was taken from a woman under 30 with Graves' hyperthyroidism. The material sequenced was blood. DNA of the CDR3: TGTGCCACCAGCCCGAGTTTGGGACAGGGGCATGAGCAGTTCTTC. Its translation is CATSPSLGQGHEQFF.